These T cell receptor beta chains were read from a single sample in a study of graft-versus-host responses after intestinal transplantation. TCRdb keeps only in-frame clones here, not all; method: immunoSEQ multiplex PCR. The sample shows fewer than 75,000 clones, 70% to 90% of them seen only once. The sequenced sample was PBMCs, obtained 26 days after transplant. Receptor source: a human patient who received an intestinal transplant, so some T cells may come from the graft donor. Each CDR3 is given without its conserved first and last residue. Not every row has a clone size; where given, it reads once, few, many or a size class.

cdr3_length	v_call	clone_size	j_call	cdr3_aa
11	TRBV6-1	once	TRBJ1-2	ASSYTGSRGYT
11	TRBV4-1	-	TRBJ2-7	ASSQVLTYEQY
15	TRBV13	-	TRBJ2-3	ASRLTRQGATTDTQY
16	TRBV7-2	-	TRBJ2-1	ASSPRPGLAGGYNEQF
14	TRBV6-1	-	TRBJ1-2	ASSDSLGLNGYGYT
10	TRBV11-2	-	TRBJ2-1	ASSLIATEQF
10	TRBV10-3	-	TRBJ1-2	AISGGGRGYT
11	TRBV5-1	-	TRBJ2-7	ASFQTVFYEQY
12	TRBV13	-	TRBJ2-1	ASSAGTRYNEQF
12	TRBV13	once	TRBJ2-1	ASRTSGRWDEQF
9	TRBV6-5	-	TRBJ2-7	ASSSGLEQY
14	TRBV28	-	TRBJ2-1	ASSYTSGGGDNEQF